This TCR beta chain appears in the sequencing data of a study of cytomegalovirus exposure and HLA in healthy donors. Study details: It was reported in a later analysis that the approximately 120 validation repertoires used the same platform as the approximately 650 first-cohort repertoires.

This CDR3 contains 19 residues. TCRdb's copy holds only in-frame clones and misses some; the assay was immunoSEQ multiplex PCR. The data contain 150,000 or so clones, 89% of them singletons. For this clone: Its antigen is unknown.

Study observations and caveats: The study put 150 to 200 TCR beta chains on its list as cytomegalovirus-associated. Rarity characterized most TCR sequences, yet some public TCRs appeared in many donors. The tendency of first-cohort TCR clusters to co-occur in the 100 to 150 validation repertoires emerged from a later analysis.

What was sequenced was PBMCs. The gene calls are TRBV21-1 and TRBJ2-7; the DNA was not compared with TRBD1, the D call given in the table. TRBV21-1 counts as a pseudogene. The source is a young woman in good health and CMV-seropositive. CDR3 bases: TGTGCCAGCAGCAAAGGGACAGGGGGTACGCCGGTCTCAAGCTACGAGCAGTACTTC. It specifies CASSKGTGGTPVSSYEQYF.